Listed here is a single T cell receptor beta chain. The CDR3 end falls 3 residues outside the read, so it is completed with the germline J gene. Sequenced by immunoSEQ multiplex PCR; TCRdb stores in-frame clones only, minus some. This repertoire holds around 50,000 clones, and none appear only once. This sample is part of a study of T cell clonality in common variable immunodeficiency. V lost 6 bases and J lost 4; bases outside the gene matches: 6. CDR1 LNHDA and CDR2 SQIVND come from the germline V gene (reference sequence). There are 14 residues in the CDR3. The sample taken for sequencing was peripheral blood mononuclear cells. The receptor was isolated from a person between 18 and 75 years old in good health. This chain joins TRBV19 and TRBJ2-5, with 9 bases that match TRBD2. Partial CDR3 DNA: TGTGCCAGTAGGCCCAGCGGGGGGACAGAGACC. Protein product: CASRPSGGTET. The CDR3, in full, reads CASRPSGGTETQYF.